Listed below are T cell receptor beta chains from one sample, sequenced in a study of cytomegalovirus exposure and HLA in healthy donors. The protocol was immunoSEQ multiplex PCR, while the TCRdb copy is restricted to in-frame clones and leaves out a portion. The data hold some 150,000 clones, with 82% observed a single time. What was sequenced was PBMCs. The receptors shown here come from a woman aged 45-59 years in good health and CMV-seropositive. Both conserved end residues are part of each CDR3. Each record gives: clone size, J gene, V gene, CDR3 length, D gene, CDR3 protein, CDR3 DNA. D genes are given only for firm matches. Where a row states a size, it is once, few, many or the class of an expanded clone; other rows omit it.

.,TRBJ2-3,TRBV11-2,15,TRBD2,CASSLRAGGPATQYF,TGTGCCAGCAGCTTAAGGGCGGGAGGGCCGGCTACGCAGTATTTT
.,TRBJ2-3,TRBV27,14,.,CASSHRDTTDTQYF,TGTGCCAGCAGTCATCGGGACACCACAGATACGCAGTATTTT
.,TRBJ2-7,TRBV28,15,.,CASSLSGRDPYEQYF,TGTGCCAGCAGTTTATCAGGCAGGGATCCCTACGAGCAGTACTTC
once,TRBJ2-7,TRBV5-5,15,.,CASSLASLSSYEQYF,TGTGCCAGCAGCTTGGCTAGCCTGAGCTCCTACGAGCAGTACTTC
.,TRBJ1-1,TRBV6-5,13,.,CASSYAGSTEAFF,TGTGCCAGCAGTTACGCGGGGAGCACTGAAGCTTTCTTT
.,TRBJ2-7,TRBV5-1,17,.,CASSLFTWRDSNYEQYF,TGCGCCAGCAGCTTGTTTACGTGGCGGGACAGCAACTACGAGCAGTACTTC
.,TRBJ2-7,TRBV6-1,12,TRBD1,CASSRDSYEQYF,TGTGCCAGCAGTCGGGACAGCTACGAGCAGTACTTC
.,TRBJ1-1,TRBV5-1,16,TRBD1,CASSLALGTGVTEAFF,TGCGCCAGCAGCTTGGCCTTGGGGACAGGGGTCACTGAAGCTTTCTTT
.,TRBJ1-3,TRBV5-1,16,.,CASSLEGVHSGNTIYF,TGCGCCAGCAGCTTGGAAGGGGTCCACTCTGGAAACACCATATATTTT
.,TRBJ2-3,TRBV13,14,.,CASSLGGAADTQYF,TGTGCCAGCAGCTTAGGAGGAGCTGCAGATACGCAGTATTTT
.,TRBJ2-7,TRBV7-2,14,.,CASRRQSSSYEQYF,TGTGCCAGCAGGAGACAGTCCAGCTCCTACGAGCAGTACTTC
once,TRBJ2-1,TRBV10-3,14,.,CAISDRDSLNEQFF,TGTGCCATCAGTGACCGTGACAGCCTCAATGAGCAGTTCTTC
.,TRBJ1-5,TRBV2,14,.,CASSAQGRNQPQHF,TGTGCCAGCAGTGCACAGGGCCGAAACCAGCCCCAGCATTTT
.,TRBJ2-2,TRBV7-3,13,.,CASRSGNTGELFF,TGTGCCAGCAGGAGCGGGAACACCGGGGAGCTGTTTTTT
.,TRBJ2-7,TRBV7-9,14,.,CATGEQDTSYEQYF,TGTGCCACGGGGGAGCAAGACACCTCCTACGAGCAGTACTTC
.,TRBJ2-7,TRBV28,14,TRBD1,CASNPGTGSPGQYF,TGTGCCAGCAACCCCGGGACAGGATCCCCGGGGCAGTACTTC
.,TRBJ1-2,TRBV28,17,TRBD1,CASKTPGTGNGGYGYTF,TGTGCCAGCAAGACCCCCGGGACAGGGAACGGTGGGTATGGCTACACCTTC
.,TRBJ2-1,TRBV5-4,16,TRBD2,CASSSGLAGSYNEQFF,TGTGCCAGCAGCTCGGGACTAGCGGGCTCCTACAATGAGCAGTTCTTC
few,TRBJ1-5,TRBV30,14,.,CAWSKAGGNQPQHF,TGTGCCTGGAGTAAGGCAGGGGGCAATCAGCCCCAGCATTTT
.,TRBJ1-1,TRBV18,12,.,CASSPEWETAFF,TGTGCCAGCTCACCAGAGTGGGAGACAGCTTTCTTT
.,TRBJ2-2,TRBV5-1,16,.,CASSFSPGVRTGELFF,TGCGCCAGCAGCTTTAGTCCGGGAGTGAGGACCGGGGAGCTGTTTTTT
.,TRBJ2-3,TRBV2,12,.,CASSLSGDTQYF,TGTGCCAGCAGTTTGAGCGGGGATACGCAGTATTTT
.,TRBJ2-5,TRBV7-9,14,.,CASSLLDSQETQYF,TGTGCCAGCAGCTTGCTGGACAGCCAAGAGACCCAGTACTTC
few,TRBJ2-1,TRBV28,15,TRBD1,CASSEDRGQYNEQFF,TGTGCCAGCAGTGAAGACAGGGGGCAGTACAATGAGCAGTTCTTC
.,TRBJ2-2,TRBV6-5,15,.,CASSYGGADTGELFF,TGTGCCAGCAGTTACGGGGGGGCTGACACCGGGGAGCTGTTTTTT
.,TRBJ2-7,TRBV7-2,15,TRBD2,CASSQYGLAGLEQYF,TGTGCCAGCAGCCAGTACGGACTAGCGGGACTCGAGCAGTACTTC
.,TRBJ2-1,TRBV10-2,13,.,CASSDDFYNEQFF,TGCGCCAGCAGTGATGACTTTTACAATGAGCAGTTCTTC
.,TRBJ1-4,TRBV7-8,16,.,CASSPRGVRGNEKLFF,TGTGCCAGCAGCCCGCGTGGGGTCCGGGGGAATGAAAAACTGTTTTTT
.,TRBJ2-1,TRBV28,16,.,CASRGGTIRSYNEQFF,TGTGCCAGCAGGGGAGGGACAATTCGCTCCTACAATGAGCAGTTCTTC
.,TRBJ2-1,TRBV15,14,.,CATSRANNYNEQFF,TGTGCCACCAGCAGAGCCAACAACTACAATGAGCAGTTCTTC
.,TRBJ2-2,TRBV29-1,16,.,CSGKGGHLSNTGELFF,TGCAGCGGAAAAGGGGGACACCTCTCGAACACCGGGGAGCTGTTTTTT
.,TRBJ1-3,TRBV30,16,.,CASHRRSGLRGNTIYF,TGTGCCTCCCATCGCCGATCAGGGCTAAGGGGAAACACCATATATTTT
.,TRBJ1-2,TRBV20-1,11,.,CSASVGGGYTF,TGCAGTGCTAGTGTGGGGGGTGGCTACACCTTC
.,TRBJ1-5,TRBV28,14,.,CASLRGYSNQPQHF,TGTGCCAGCCTTAGGGGCTATAGCAATCAGCCCCAGCATTTT
.,TRBJ2-2,TRBV27,14,.,CASGLSGSSGELFF,TGTGCCAGCGGTCTCTCAGGCAGTTCAGGGGAGCTGTTTTTT
.,TRBJ2-2,TRBV11-3,13,.,CASSSRQTGELFF,TGTGCCAGCAGCTCAAGACAGACCGGGGAGCTGTTTTTT
.,TRBJ1-5,TRBV30,14,.,CAWSSFYSNQPQHF,TGTGCCTGGAGTTCTTTCTATAGCAATCAGCCCCAGCATTTT
few,TRBJ1-4,TRBV7-9,16,.,CASSLISGTTNEKLFF,TGTGCCAGCAGCTTAATTTCAGGGACAACTAATGAAAAACTGTTTTTT
few,TRBJ2-6,TRBV13,17,.,CASSLYRGASGANVLTF,TGTGCCAGCAGCCTCTATCGTGGGGCCTCCGGGGCCAACGTCCTGACTTTC
.,TRBJ2-5,TRBV10-3,12,TRBD1,CATRDRQETQYF,TGTGCCACTCGGGACAGACAAGAGACCCAGTACTTC
.,TRBJ2-3,TRBV6-1,14,.,CASSEGGSTDTQYF,TGTGCCAGCAGTGAGGGCGGGAGCACAGATACGCAGTATTTT
.,TRBJ2-2,TRBV5-1,18,TRBD2,CASSHQLGLAGATGELFF,TGCGCCAGCAGCCACCAGCTAGGACTAGCGGGAGCCACCGGGGAGCTGTTTTTT
.,TRBJ1-1,TRBV7-6,15,.,CASTPNRGGDAEAFF,TGTGCCAGCACCCCTAACCGGGGGGGGGACGCTGAAGCTTTCTTT
.,TRBJ2-3,TRBV7-3,14,TRBD1,CASSLRQGMDTQYF,TGTGCCAGCAGCCTTCGACAGGGAATGGATACGCAGTATTTT
once,TRBJ2-7,TRBV11-2,13,.,CASSIGRGYEQYF,TGTGCCAGCAGCATAGGACGGGGCTACGAGCAGTACTTC
.,TRBJ1-1,TRBV15,17,.,CATSRDLRAALGTEAFF,TGTGCCACCAGCAGAGATCTTCGGGCGGCACTAGGCACTGAAGCTTTCTTT
.,TRBJ1-1,TRBV19,14,TRBD1,CASSIGQGITEAFF,TGTGCCAGTAGTATTGGACAGGGAATCACTGAAGCTTTCTTT